This TCR beta chain was found in a study of T cells in Graves' hyperthyroidism and ophthalmopathy. Study results and caveats: Separating ophthalmopathy from stable hyperthyroidism was achieved by a 13 V-J model. Among thyroid clonotypes expanded above 0.001, most also appeared in blood.

Amplification of TCR beta CDR3 regions used RNA as the template. Researchers ran a first-round RT-PCR on the TCR CDR3 using the HTBI primer set. TCRdb analysed the multiplex PCR reads with MiXCR anew, one entry per CDR3 protein. The sample holds over 500,000 distinct CDR3 sequences, roughly 45% seen once. V was cut by 3 bases and J by 7 bases, with 9 bases left in between. Germline V gene lookup returns CDR1 DFQATT and CDR2 SNEGSKA (reference sequence). The CDR3 spans 12 residues. This clonotype was picked up many times. Antigen specificity is unknown. Diagnosis relied on clinical symptoms, serum thyroxine and TRAb, thyroid ultrasound and orbital computed tomography.

The chain has TRBV20-1 and TRBJ2-2, with D perhaps TRBD1 or TRBD2 (5 bases each). This clonotype was sampled from an adult woman with Graves' disease, either hyperthyroidism or ophthalmopathy (not recorded which). The material sequenced was peripheral blood or thyroid tissue (not recorded which). For the CDR3, the DNA is TGCAGTGCTAGTGGGGCGGGCGGGGAGCTGTTTTTT. Translated: CSASGAGGELFF.